The sequence of this T cell receptor (beta chain) was determined in a study of blood T cells in healthy people across ages. Study results and caveats: Older age coincided with a roughly linear decline in TCR beta diversity per million T cells. A strong correlation was found between TCR beta diversity and the percentage of naive T cells.

Comment on this clonotype: Its antigen is as yet unknown.

Germline CDR1 and CDR2: MNHEY and SVGEGT. The CDR3 consists of 15 residues. V was clipped by 6 bases and J by 0 bases, with 12 bases between them. A second PCR, run for about 6 to 11 cycles, used a sample-barcoded 5' primer plus a J-beta primer mix. TCRdb independently ran MiXCR on the 5' RACE reads; one entry per CDR3 protein. The table has about 1,500,000 distinct CDR3 sequences, approximately 30% seen once. Peripheral blood samples of around 9.3 milliliters were drawn from each donor. The receptor was isolated from a woman in her thirties in good health. The rearrangement links TRBV6-2 or TRBV6-3 to TRBJ1-5; possibly TRBD1 for D (6 bases). The sequenced sample consisted of blood. CDR3 residues: CASSDRSYSNQPQHF. In nucleotides, the CDR3 is TGTGCCAGCAGCGACAGGAGTTATAGCAATCAGCCCCAGCATTTT.